This T cell receptor (beta chain) is from a study of shared clonotypes between healthy human individuals. Overall study: Aged between 18 and 49, the donors were a couple of women and a few men. Study-level findings and limits: Tissues were not sampled, only blood, and their repertoires likely differ.

Remarks on this clone: Its antigen is currently unknown.

The V gene's germline CDR1 is SGHNT and CDR2 YYREEE (reference sequence). This CDR3 is built from 15 residues. V lost 4 bases to trimming and J lost 2 bases; unmatched junction nucleotides: 5. For each subset, genomic DNA was distributed in equal portions over several immunoSEQ plates. Among the unsorted PBMC samples, replicate PCRs used around 280 ng DNA, 31,000 or so T cell genomes. TCRdb's table, derived via immunoSEQ multiplex PCR, lists solely in-frame clones and lacks some. The table shows about 470,000 clones, with roughly 80% occurring only once. The sample consisted of PBMCs. J is TRBJ1-4 and V is TRBV5-4; 7 bases agree with TRBD1. The receptor comes from a woman aged 40 to 49 in good health. Some clones in this sample may be carry-over from other donors' samples. The CDR3 nucleotides are TGTGCCAGCAGCCCAGGGGGGGGCACTAATGAAAAACTGTTTTTT. It codes for CASSPGGGTNEKLFF.